This entry lists 12 T cell receptor beta chains sequenced from one sample in a study of blood T cells in healthy people across ages. A J-beta primer mix and a sample-barcoded 5' primer were used in a second PCR of roughly 6 to 11 cycles. Each CDR3 protein gets one entry after TCRdb re-called the 5' RACE reads with MiXCR. This sample carries more than 450,000 distinct CDR3 sequences, 27% of them seen once, and the ten largest clones take approximately 3.6%. These records were also assigned to another study, of T cells of mothers and their children.

The sample consisted of blood. These receptors were taken from a boy aged 2-9 years in good health.

The chain has TRBV2 and TRBJ2-3; 7 nucleotides align to TRBD2. With 7 bases clipped from V and 3 bases from J, the junction kept 10 bases outside the gene matches. Germline V lookup: CDR1 SNHLY, CDR2 FYNNEI. This CDR3 is built from 15 residues. CDR3 sequence (DNA): TGTGCCAGCATCCGGAGCGGGGTGGGAACAGATACGCAGTATTTT. It encodes CASIRSGVGTDTQYF.

This sequence joins TRBV7-2 and TRBJ2-3; 12 nucleotides align to TRBD2. Per germline, CDR1 SGHTA and CDR2 FQGNSA. Trimming removed 2 bases from V and 6 bases from J; junction bases left unmatched: 12. The CDR3 has 18 residues. CDR3 nucleotides: TGTGCCAGCAGCTTAATTGATCGGGCTAGCGGGAGGGCGGATACGCAGTATTTT. Its protein is CASSLIDRASGRADTQYF.

This clonotype was counted a single time. The chain is built from TRBV7-9 and TRBJ2-7, with D hard to call. This CDR3 contains 11 residues. V lost 7 bases and J lost 5, with 9 bases in between. The germline V gene encodes CDR1 SEHNR and CDR2 FQNEAQ (reference sequence). The CDR3 protein is CASTFNHEQYF. DNA for the CDR3: TGTGCCAGCACCTTCAACCACGAGCAGTACTTC. Using reference TRBV7-9 and TRBJ2-7 for the parts outside the CDR3, the full variable domain is DTGVSQNPRHKITKRGQNVTFRCDPISEHNRLYWYRQTLGQGPEFLTYFQNEAQLEKSRLLSDRFSAERPKGSFSTLEIQRTEQGDSAMYLCASTFNHEQYFGPGTRLTVT.

The chain links TRBV14 to TRBJ2-1, with 8 bases fitting TRBD2. The germline V gene encodes CDR1 SGHDN and CDR2 FVKESK. Trimming cost V 4 bases and J 8 bases; bases outside gene matches: 13. The CDR3 spans 16 residues. CDR3 DNA sequence: TGTGCCAGCAGCCCCCTCGGGGCGGGAGGAGGCGATGAGCAGTTCTTC. Amino acid sequence: CASSPLGAGGGDEQFF.

This chain links TRBV2 with TRBJ2-1; D may be TRBD2 (5 bases). The length of the CDR3 is 15 residues. Germline CDR1 SNHLY, CDR2 FYNNEI. The ends were cut back, 5 bases at V and 0 bases at J, with 11 bases in the middle. The CDR3: CASSLALDSYNEQFF. The CDR3 DNA follows: TGTGCCAGCAGTTTAGCGCTGGACTCCTACAATGAGCAGTTCTTC.

The chain has TRBV4-2 and TRBJ2-5; possibly TRBD2 for D (7 bases). The CDR3 is 15 residues long. V lost 1 base, J lost 5 bases, and 14 bases lay in between. The germline CDR1 and CDR2 sequences are LGHNA and YNFKEQ. CDR3 protein: CASSQVRGGMETQYF. In DNA form, the CDR3 reads TGTGCCAGCAGCCAAGTCAGGGGAGGGATGGAGACCCAGTACTTC.

The rearrangement uses TRBV28 and TRBJ2-5; TRBD2 aligns across 11 bases. The CDR3 contains 18 residues. Germline V lookup: CDR1 MDHEN, CDR2 SYDVKM. V trimming: 5 bases; J trimming: 4 bases; junction bases outside the gene matches: 15. CDR3 coding DNA: TGTGCCAGCAGTCCTCACTTACTAGCGGGGGATCAAGGAGAGACCCAGTACTTC. Protein sequence: CASSPHLLAGDQGETQYF.

Notes on this clonotype: The junction differs from germline at one of its ends, possibly a read error. V is TRBV28 and J is TRBJ2-7; D gene uncertain. Germline V lookup: CDR1 MDHEN, CDR2 SYDVKM. This CDR3 spans 14 amino acids. The CDR3 DNA follows: TGTGCCTGCAGTTTAAGTGGGATCTCCTACGAGCAGTACTTC. It yields the protein CACSLSGISYEQYF. The full variable domain, with the rest looked up from reference TRBV28 and TRBJ2-7, is DVKVTQSSRYLVKRTGEKVFLECVQDMDHENMFWYRQDPGLGLRLIYFSYDVKMKEKGDIPEGYSVSREKKERFSLILESASTNQTSMYLCACSLSGISYEQYFGPGTRLTVT.

DNA for the CDR3: TGTGCCAGCAGCTTAGGACAGCCGCCCACTGAAGCTTTCTTT. It encodes CASSLGQPPTEAFF. V is TRBV7-9 and J is TRBJ1-1; D is possibly TRBD1 (5 bases). CDR1 and CDR2 from the germline V gene are SEHNR and FQNEAQ (reference sequence). Between the trimmed V and J ends, which lost 1 base and 4 bases, there was a span of 10 bases. The CDR3 extends over 14 amino acids.

The rearrangement joins TRBV21-1 to TRBJ2-7; the table calls TRBD1, which could not be checked here. TRBV21-1 is noted as a pseudogene. The CDR3 runs to 14 residues. CDR3 in amino acids: CASSNGQGAREQYF. The CDR3 DNA is TGTGCCAGCAGCAACGGACAGGGGGCACGCGAGCAGTACTTC.

The table lists this clonotype with a few counts. Compared with germline, one end of the junction differs, possibly owing to a read error. The chain uses TRBV7-6 and TRBJ2-3; 7 bases are a match to TRBD2. This CDR3 comprises 18 residues. Germline V CDR1 and CDR2: SGHVS, FNYEAQ. Written as DNA, the CDR3 is TGTGCTAGCAGCTTACCCACCTGGCCGGGGGGAAAAACAGATACGCAGTATTTT. Amino acids: CASSLPTWPGGKTDTQYF.

This clonotype was seen more than once but under ten times. The rearrangement uses TRBV9 and TRBJ2-5, with no clear D. This CDR3 spans 11 amino acids. V dropped 3 bases and J dropped 9 bases, with 9 bases sitting between them. Per the germline V gene, CDR1 is SGDLS and CDR2 is YYNGEE. The CDR3 bases are TGTGCCAGCAGCGCTGGGGTGGCCCAGTACTTC. This sequence encodes CASSAGVAQYF.